Detailed here is one T cell receptor (beta chain). These data originate in a study of blood T cells in healthy people across ages. Germline V gene sequence: CDR1 LGHNT, CDR2 FRNRAP. V dropped 3 bases and J dropped 0; count of bases not matched to a gene: 3. The CDR3 loop spans 15 amino acids. Sample-barcoded 5' priming and a J-beta primer mix drove a second PCR of about 7 to 12 cycles. TCRdb called the 5' RACE reads again in MiXCR, with one record for every CDR3 protein. This sample has about 730,000 distinct CDR3 sequences, with roughly 45% found just once. Sequencing was performed on blood. The rearrangement links TRBV12-5 to TRBJ2-3; 7 bases fit TRBD2. This receptor was taken from a woman aged 55-69 years in good health. CDR3 sequence reads: CASGLSGISTDTQYF. The CDR3 DNA is TGTGCTAGTGGTTTAAGCGGGATCAGCACAGATACGCAGTATTTT.